The 8 T cell receptor beta chains below were found in one sample sequenced in a study of tumor-infiltrating lymphocytes in primary liver carcinoma. With a constant-region primer, TCR beta cDNA was made from approximately 500 ng of total RNA. Three-round nested multiplex PCR performed with slightly modified ARM-PCR produced the TCR beta libraries. TRBV1-TRBV30 forward and Cbeta reverse primers drove the first two roughly 10-cycle rounds. TCRdb reanalysed the multiplex PCR reads using MiXCR and keeps one entry per CDR3 protein. The table lists fewer than 350,000 distinct CDR3 sequences, over 55% of them singletons, with roughly 8.9% in the top ten. The source of the blood RNA was unsorted whole blood, and germline DNA was extracted as well. Sequencing was done on a sample of peripheral blood. These receptors originate from a man aged 35 to 55 with primary liver carcinoma and hepatitis B virus infection.

This chain links TRBV7-9 with TRBJ1-3, with D uncertain. Looked up from germline, CDR1 is SEHNR and CDR2 is FQNEAQ (reference sequence). CDR3 length: 17 residues. With 2 bases removed from V and 4 bases from J, the gap between germline ends came to 18 bases. The CDR3 DNA follows: TGTGCCAGCAGCTTACGCCGGCAACATCGGACCGGAAACACCATATATTTT. Translation: CASSLRRQHRTGNTIYF.

On this clonotype: The germline gene is not matched at one end of the junction; a read error may be the cause. This sequence joins TRBV5-6 and TRBJ1-5, with TRBD1 as a possible D gene (6 bases). This CDR3 is 16 amino acids long. Germline V CDR1 and CDR2: SGHDT, YYEEEE. CDR3 DNA: TGTGCCAGCAGCTTCAGGGACATTGAGGGCAATCAGTCCCAGCATTTT. Protein sequence: CASSFRDIEGNQSQHF.

The J gene is TRBJ1-1, the V gene TRBV5-1; TRBD1 might be the D (6 bases). V shed 4 bases and J shed 2 bases, with 15 bases lying between them. Germline assignment: CDR1 SGHRS and CDR2 YFSETQ. The CDR3 runs 15 residues. The CDR3 DNA reads as TGCGCCAGCAGCCTGATGACAGGCTATAACACTGAAGCTTTCTTT. Encoded protein: CASSLMTGYNTEAFF.

On this clonotype: A much larger clone sits a single nucleotide away, making a read error possible. The CDR3 end shows no conserved phenylalanine or tryptophan, and so a read error is likely. V usage is TRBV29-1 and J usage is TRBJ2-7, with 8 bases identical to TRBD2. With 1 base clipped from V and 5 bases from J, the junction kept 10 bases outside the gene matches. Germline CDR1 reads SQVTM; CDR2 reads ANQGSEA. This CDR3 region has 15 residues. CDR3 loop: CSVEAGTGGPNEQYL. CDR3 coding DNA: TGCAGCGTTGAAGCTGGAACGGGAGGGCCAAACGAGCAGTACTTA.

This chain uses TRBV28 with TRBJ2-2, with 8 bases that match TRBD1. CDR3 length equals 14 residues. Trimming cost V 6 bases and J 5 bases; bases outside gene matches: 5. Germline assignment: CDR1 MDHEN and CDR2 SYDVKM. In DNA, the CDR3 is TGTGCCAGCAGCGGACAGGGAGAAACCGGGGAGCTGTTTTTT. Translation gives CASSGQGETGELFF. The entire variable domain, with the rest obtained from reference TRBV28 and TRBJ2-2, is as follows: DVKVTQSSRYLVKRTGEKVFLECVQDMDHENMFWYRQDPGLGLRLIYFSYDVKMKEKGDIPEGYSVSREKKERFSLILESASTNQTSMYLCASSGQGETGELFFGEGSRLTVL.

The rearrangement links TRBV6-1 to TRBJ2-1; D gene ambiguous. This CDR3 has 10 amino acids. V lost 3 bases, J lost 8 bases, and 2 bases lay in between. Germline V lookup: CDR1 MNHNS, CDR2 SASEGT. The CDR3 DNA reads TGTGCCAGCAGTGAGTATGAGCAGTTCTTC. The encoded protein is CASSEYEQFF.

This clonotype came up a few times. The germline gene is not matched at one end of the junction; a read error may be the cause. V is TRBV4-2 and J is TRBJ1-2, with 7 bases identical to TRBD1. This CDR3 has 14 residues. Germline CDR1 and CDR2: LGHNA and YNFKEQ. In DNA form, the CDR3 reads TGTGCCAGCAGCTCTCCACAGGGGAACTATGGCTACATCTTC. This sequence encodes CASSSPQGNYGYIF.

As to this clonotype: Just one base apart from a much larger clone, this may be a read error. The chain joins TRBV29-1 to TRBJ2-3; 12 bases agree with TRBD2. The CDR3 sequence is 16 residues long. Germline CDR1 reads SQVTM; CDR2 reads ANQGSEA. V shed 4 bases, J shed 3 bases, and the junction held 8 bases outside the gene matches. The CDR3 DNA reads as TGCAGCGTTGGATCTAGCGGGAGGGCCGGGACAGATACGCAGTATTTT. Translated, it gives CSVGSSGRAGTDTQYF.